This T cell receptor beta chain was obtained from a study of CD8 T cells in ankylosing spondylitis. Study-level results: Characteristic, it appeared, of ankylosing spondylitis blood was a TCR beta motif of several highly homologous variants. Reactive arthritis synovial fluid and blood previously showed some of these motif variants. Significant enrichment of disease-linked clones was reported in matched ankylosing spondylitis synovial fluid.

TCRdb re-analysed the 5' RACE reads in MiXCR, keeping a single row per CDR3 protein. The data hold around 390,000 distinct CDR3 sequences, with about 20% observed a single time. With respect to this clonotype: Its antigen remains unidentified.

The CDR3 spans 13 residues. V was trimmed by 5 bases and J by 1 base, leaving 8 bases between them. The germline CDR1 and CDR2 sequences are MNHNS and SASEGT. The source material was blood, either unsorted or a sorted T cell fraction (not recorded which). V gene TRBV6-1 combines with J gene TRBJ2-5; D is unresolved. This receptor was obtained from a male donor with ankylosing spondylitis. CDR3 amino acids: CASSRLPQETQYF. The CDR3 bases are TGTGCCAGCAGTCGACTCCCCCAAGAGACCCAGTACTTC.